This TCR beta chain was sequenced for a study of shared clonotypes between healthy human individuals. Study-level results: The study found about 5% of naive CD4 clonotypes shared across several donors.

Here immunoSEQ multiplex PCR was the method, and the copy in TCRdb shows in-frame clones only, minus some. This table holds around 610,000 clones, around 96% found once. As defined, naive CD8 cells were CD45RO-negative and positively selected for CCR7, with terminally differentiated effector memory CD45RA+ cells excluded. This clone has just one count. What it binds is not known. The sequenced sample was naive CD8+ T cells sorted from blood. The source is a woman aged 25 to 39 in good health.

CDR3 sequence reads: CASSQESWGSGETQYF. The CDR3 bases are TGCGCCAGCAGCCAAGAGAGTTGGGGGTCGGGAGAGACCCAGTACTTC. The chain recombines TRBV4-1 with TRBJ2-5; D may correspond to TRBD1 or TRBD2 (5 bases each). CDR1 is MGHRA and CDR2 is YSYEKL in the germline V gene. V was shortened by 0 bases and J by 4 bases, with 15 bases between the two germline ends. The CDR3 has 16 residues.